Listed below are T cell receptor beta chains from one sample, sequenced in a study of technical replicates of blood from a handful of donors. Clones were sequenced by immunoSEQ multiplex PCR, and TCRdb holds only the in-frame ones, with some missing. The sample holds around 100,000 clones; approximately 96% are singletons and the top ten take about 0.35%. The sequencing input was T cells isolated from PBMCs. Every receptor here comes from a human donor in good health. CDR3s include the opening cysteine and the closing phenylalanine or tryptophan. D genes are given only for firm matches. The size field is filled for only some rows; it gives once, few, many or a size class.

size,J,length,V,D,DNA,CDR3
NA,TRBJ1-2,15,TRBV14,NA,TGTGCCAGCAGCCAAGATCTTCTAGCCAACTATGGCTACACCTTC,CASSQDLLANYGYTF
NA,TRBJ2-5,13,TRBV29-1,NA,TGCAGCGTTGCCCTCTCTTCGAGGGAGACCCAGTACTTC,CSVALSSRETQYF
NA,TRBJ2-5,16,TRBV5-1,NA,TGCGCCAGCAGCCTGGATGGTGCGGGGTTGAGAGAGACCCAGTACTTC,CASSLDGAGLRETQYF
NA,TRBJ1-4,14,TRBV10-3,TRBD1,TGTGCCATTAGTCAGGGGGCGATTAACGAAAAACTGTTTTTT,CAISQGAINEKLFF
NA,TRBJ1-1,14,TRBV5-1,NA,TGCGCCAGCAGCTCTAATTACTTGAACACTGAAGCTTTCTTT,CASSSNYLNTEAFF
NA,TRBJ2-3,15,TRBV15,NA,TGTGCCACCAATTTCCTACTAGCCAACACAGATACGCAGTATTTT,CATNFLLANTDTQYF
NA,TRBJ2-5,16,TRBV14,NA,TGTGCCAGCAGCCTGACAGTCCGAACGTTCCAAGAGACCCAGTACTTC,CASSLTVRTFQETQYF
NA,TRBJ2-7,14,TRBV11-2,TRBD1,TGTGCCAGCAGCTCAGGCAGGGGGTATGGGGAGCAGTACTTC,CASSSGRGYGEQYF
NA,TRBJ2-3,11,TRBV19,NA,TGTGCCAGTAGTATGGCTAGCTGGGTGTATTTT,CASSMASWVYF
NA,TRBJ1-1,15,TRBV5-1,NA,TGCGCCAGCAGCTCGCTACAGGGATCGGGAACTGAAGCTTTCTTT,CASSSLQGSGTEAFF
once,TRBJ2-7,15,TRBV7-9,TRBD2,TGTGCCAGCAGCTACCCTAGCGGGAGGGCGCGTGAGCAGTACTTC,CASSYPSGRAREQYF
NA,TRBJ2-6,15,TRBV30,NA,TGTGCCTGGAGCAGACAGGACTCTGGGGCCAACGTCCTGACTTTC,CAWSRQDSGANVLTF
NA,TRBJ1-4,16,TRBV7-8,NA,TGTGCCAGCAGCTCAATTTACCGGGACACCACAGAAAAACTGTTTTTT,CASSSIYRDTTEKLFF
NA,TRBJ2-1,15,TRBV7-2,TRBD2,TGTGCCAGCAGCGCCGGACTAGCGGGAGGAAGGGAGCAGTTCTTC,CASSAGLAGGREQFF
NA,TRBJ2-5,13,TRBV27,NA,TGTGCCAGCAGTTTCCTTAACGGGGAGACCCAGTACTTC,CASSFLNGETQYF
NA,TRBJ2-7,15,TRBV5-1,TRBD2,TGCGCCAGCAGCCTACTAGCGGGAGTAACCTACGAGCAGTACTTC,CASSLLAGVTYEQYF
NA,TRBJ1-5,14,TRBV29-1,NA,TGCAGCGTTGGGGAGGGCGGGGCTGGCCAGCCCCAGCATTTT,CSVGEGGAGQPQHF
once,TRBJ2-3,12,TRBV6-4,NA,TGTGCCAGCAGCGGGGAGGCAGGGACGCAGTATTTT,CASSGEAGTQYF
NA,TRBJ2-7,12,TRBV9,TRBD1,TGTGCCAGCGAGGGACAGAACTACGAGCAGTACTTC,CASEGQNYEQYF
NA,TRBJ1-5,15,TRBV19,NA,TGTGCCAGTAGTATCGGAGCCGGGGGCAATCAGCCCCAGCATTTT,CASSIGAGGNQPQHF
NA,TRBJ1-3,14,TRBV6-5,TRBD1,TGTGCCAGCAGTTTACAGGGGGTAGGAAACACCATATATTTT,CASSLQGVGNTIYF
NA,TRBJ1-4,13,TRBV7-6,NA,TGTGCCAGCAGCTCTATCTCTTCTGCAAAACTGTTTTTT,CASSSISSAKLFF
NA,TRBJ2-7,15,TRBV9,TRBD2,TGTGCCAGCAGCGTAGCTAGCGGAAACTCCTACGAGCAGTACTTC,CASSVASGNSYEQYF
once,TRBJ2-1,15,TRBV7-3,TRBD2,TGTGCCAGCAGCTCCCCTAGAGAGCGGGACGATGAGCAGTTCTTC,CASSSPRERDDEQFF
once,TRBJ2-5,14,TRBV10-3,TRBD2,TGTGCCATTGCGGGGGTCGGGAGGGAAGAGACCCAGTACTTC,CAIAGVGREETQYF
NA,TRBJ2-1,12,TRBV19,NA,TGTGCCAGTAGTACCGGTTACAATGAGCAGTTCTTC,CASSTGYNEQFF
NA,TRBJ2-3,16,TRBV6-5,TRBD2,TGTGCCAGCAGTTACAGCCTAGCGGGAGGGGCAGATACGCAGTATTTT,CASSYSLAGGADTQYF
NA,TRBJ2-7,14,TRBV4-3,TRBD1,TGCGCCAGCAGCCAAGAGTGGACAGGGGAAGAGCAGTACTTC,CASSQEWTGEEQYF